This TCR beta chain was identified in a study of T cells after yellow fever vaccination. TCRdb reprocessed the 5' RACE reads with MiXCR, giving one entry per CDR3 protein. The data show about 580,000 distinct CDR3 sequences, with roughly 17% seen just once and 15% to 20% held by the top ten. Trimming took 4 bases from V and 5 from J; bases not matched to a gene: 6. From germline, CDR1 is SGHKS and CDR2 YYEKEE (reference sequence). This CDR3 comprises 15 residues. The sequenced sample was PBMCs, obtained more than 4 days after the first yellow fever vaccination. The chain uses TRBV5-5 and TRBJ1-6; 7 positions agree with TRBD1. The receptor's source is a man aged 18 to 29 who received the YFV17D yellow fever vaccine. The CDR3 spells CASSVRDSNNSPLHF. DNA of the CDR3: TGTGCCAGCAGCGTGCGGGACAGCAATAATTCACCCCTCCACTTT.